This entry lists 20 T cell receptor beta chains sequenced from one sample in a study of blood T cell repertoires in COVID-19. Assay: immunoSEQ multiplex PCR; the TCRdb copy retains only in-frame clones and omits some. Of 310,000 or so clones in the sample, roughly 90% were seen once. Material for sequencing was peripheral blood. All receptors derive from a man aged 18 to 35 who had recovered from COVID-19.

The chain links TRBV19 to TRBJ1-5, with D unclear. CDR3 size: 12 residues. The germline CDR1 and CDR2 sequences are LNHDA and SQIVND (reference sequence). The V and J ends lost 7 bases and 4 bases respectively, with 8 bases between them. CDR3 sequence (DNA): TGTGCCAGTATTTCGGGGAATCAGCCCCAGCATTTT. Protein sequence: CASISGNQPQHF.

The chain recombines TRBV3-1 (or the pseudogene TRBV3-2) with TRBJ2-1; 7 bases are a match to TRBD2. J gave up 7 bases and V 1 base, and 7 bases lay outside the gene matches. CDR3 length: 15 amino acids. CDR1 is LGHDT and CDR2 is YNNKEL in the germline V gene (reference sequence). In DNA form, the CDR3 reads TGTGCCAGCAGCCAAGGGGCCGGGGGGTGGAATGAGCAGTTCTTC. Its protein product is CASSQGAGGWNEQFF.

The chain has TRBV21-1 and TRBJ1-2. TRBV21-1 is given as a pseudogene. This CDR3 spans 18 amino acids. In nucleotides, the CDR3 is TGTGCCAGCAGCAAAGCGCTTCAAAAGGCAGAGAGGAACTATGGCTACACCTTC. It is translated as CASSKALQKAERNYGYTF.

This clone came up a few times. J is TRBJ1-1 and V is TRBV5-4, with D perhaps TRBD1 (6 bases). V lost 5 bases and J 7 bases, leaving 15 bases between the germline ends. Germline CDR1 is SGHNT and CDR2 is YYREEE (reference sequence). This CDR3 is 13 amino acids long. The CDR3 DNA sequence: TGTGCCAGCAGAACGGGGGGCGAGAGTGAAGCTTTCTTT. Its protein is CASRTGGESEAFF.

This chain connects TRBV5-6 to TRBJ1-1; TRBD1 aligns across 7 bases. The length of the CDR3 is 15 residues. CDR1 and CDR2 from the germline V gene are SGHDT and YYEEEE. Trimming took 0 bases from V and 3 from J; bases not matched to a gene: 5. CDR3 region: CASSLGGTGDTEAFF. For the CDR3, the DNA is TGTGCCAGCAGCTTGGGGGGCACAGGGGACACTGAAGCTTTCTTT.

The CDR3 region is CASSQGTGLDTQYF. CDR3 sequence (DNA): TGCGCCAGCAGCCAAGGGACAGGGCTAGATACGCAGTATTTT. The rearrangement joins TRBV4-3 to TRBJ2-3; 8 positions agree with TRBD1. The CDR3 runs to 14 residues. Germline V gene data show CDR1 as LGHNA and CDR2 as YSLEER. V shed 1 base and J 5 bases; nucleotides not matched to a gene: 2.

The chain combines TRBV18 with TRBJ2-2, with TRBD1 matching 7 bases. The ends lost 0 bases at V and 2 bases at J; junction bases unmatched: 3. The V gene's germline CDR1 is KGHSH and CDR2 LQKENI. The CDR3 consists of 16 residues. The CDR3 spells CASSPPTGRNTGELFF. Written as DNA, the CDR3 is TGTGCCAGCTCACCACCGACAGGGAGAAACACCGGGGAGCTGTTTTTT.

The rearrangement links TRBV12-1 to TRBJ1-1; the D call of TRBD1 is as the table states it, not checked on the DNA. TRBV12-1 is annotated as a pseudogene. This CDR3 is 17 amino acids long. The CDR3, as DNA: TGTGCCAGCAGCTTTCCCCGGGACAGGGAAGATTGCACTGAAGCTTTCTTT. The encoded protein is CASSFPRDREDCTEAFF.

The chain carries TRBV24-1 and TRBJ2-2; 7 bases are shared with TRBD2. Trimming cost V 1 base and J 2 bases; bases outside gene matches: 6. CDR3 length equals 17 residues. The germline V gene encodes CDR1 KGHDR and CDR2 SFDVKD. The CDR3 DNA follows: TGTGCCACCAGTGATTTTCGGGGCGGGGGTAACACCGGGGAGCTGTTTTTT. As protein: CATSDFRGGGNTGELFF.

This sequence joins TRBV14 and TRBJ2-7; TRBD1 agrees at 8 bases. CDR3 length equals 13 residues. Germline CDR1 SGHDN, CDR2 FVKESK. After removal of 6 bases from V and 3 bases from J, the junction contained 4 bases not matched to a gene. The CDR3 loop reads CASRGTGDYEQYF. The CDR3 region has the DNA TGTGCCAGCAGGGGGACAGGAGACTACGAGCAGTACTTC.

The CDR3 nucleotides are TGTGCCAGCAACTCAGGACTAGCGGGAGGTACTACCTACGAGCAGTACTTC. Translation gives CASNSGLAGGTTYEQYF. The rearrangement links TRBV7-9 to TRBJ2-7; 14 nucleotides align to TRBD2. Germline V gene lookup returns CDR1 SEHNR and CDR2 FQNEAQ (reference sequence). The CDR3 contains 17 residues. V was clipped by 7 bases and J by 2 bases; unmatched bases: 10.

The CDR3 is CASSEVTGNTIYF. The DNA of the CDR3 is TGTGCCAGCAGTGAAGTTACTGGAAACACCATATATTTT. The chain links TRBV2 to TRBJ1-3; D gene unclear. The CDR3 sequence is 13 residues long. The germline gives CDR1 SNHLY, CDR2 FYNNEI. Trimming cost V 1 base and J 2 bases, with 3 bases left between them.

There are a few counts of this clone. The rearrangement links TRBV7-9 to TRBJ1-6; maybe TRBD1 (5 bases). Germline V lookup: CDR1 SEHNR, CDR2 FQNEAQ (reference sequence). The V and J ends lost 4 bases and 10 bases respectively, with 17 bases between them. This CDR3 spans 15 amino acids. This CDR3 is CASSSWGLSGSPLHF. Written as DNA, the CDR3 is TGTGCCAGCAGCTCCTGGGGACTCTCCGGCTCACCCCTCCACTTT.

The CDR3 spells CASSVRTGLVTEAFF. The CDR3 DNA is TGTGCCAGCAGCGTCAGGACAGGGTTAGTAACTGAAGCTTTCTTT. The chain couples TRBV5-5 to TRBJ1-1; 8 bases map to TRBD1. The germline gives CDR1 SGHKS, CDR2 YYEKEE (reference sequence). The CDR3 totals 15 residues. With V trimmed by 4 bases and J by 5 bases, 10 bases remained unmatched. The entire variable domain, with the rest obtained from reference TRBV5-5 and TRBJ1-1, is as follows: DAGVTQSPTHLIKTRGQQVTLRCSPISGHKSVSWYQQVLGQGPQFIFQYYEKEERGRGNFPDRFSARQFPNYSSELNVNALLLGDSALYLCASSVRTGLVTEAFFGQGTRLTVV.

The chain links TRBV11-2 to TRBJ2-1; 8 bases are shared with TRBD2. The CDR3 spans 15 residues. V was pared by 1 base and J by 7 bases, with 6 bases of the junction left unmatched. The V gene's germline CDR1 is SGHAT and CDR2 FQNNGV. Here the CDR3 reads CASSLGAGAKNEQFF. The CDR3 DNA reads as TGTGCCAGCAGCTTAGGAGCGGGGGCTAAGAATGAGCAGTTCTTC. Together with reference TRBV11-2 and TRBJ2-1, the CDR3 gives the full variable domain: EAGVAQSPRYKIIEKRQSVAFWCNPISGHATLYWYQQILGQGPKLLIQFQNNGVVDDSQLPKDRFSAERLKGVDSTLKIQPAKLEDSAVYLCASSLGAGAKNEQFFGPGTRLTVL.

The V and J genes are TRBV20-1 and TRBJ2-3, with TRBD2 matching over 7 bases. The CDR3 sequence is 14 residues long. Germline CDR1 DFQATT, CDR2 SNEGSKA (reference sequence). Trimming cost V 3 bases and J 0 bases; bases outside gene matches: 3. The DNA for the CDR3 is TGCAGTGCTAGTGGAGCGGGAAGCACAGATACGCAGTATTTT. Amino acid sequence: CSASGAGSTDTQYF.

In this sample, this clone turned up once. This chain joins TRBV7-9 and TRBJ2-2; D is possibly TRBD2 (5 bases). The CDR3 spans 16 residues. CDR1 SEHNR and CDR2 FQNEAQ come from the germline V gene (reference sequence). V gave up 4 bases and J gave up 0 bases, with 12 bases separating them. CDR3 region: CASSSRSGANTGELFF. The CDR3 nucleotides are TGTGCCAGCAGCTCCCGAAGCGGTGCGAACACCGGGGAGCTGTTTTTT.

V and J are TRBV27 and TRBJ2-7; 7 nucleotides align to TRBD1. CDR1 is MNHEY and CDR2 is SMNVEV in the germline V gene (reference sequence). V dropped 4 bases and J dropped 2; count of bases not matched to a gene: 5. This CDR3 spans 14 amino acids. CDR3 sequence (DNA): TGTGCCAGCAGTTCCCGACAGGGTCCCTACGAGCAGTACTTC. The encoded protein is CASSSRQGPYEQYF.

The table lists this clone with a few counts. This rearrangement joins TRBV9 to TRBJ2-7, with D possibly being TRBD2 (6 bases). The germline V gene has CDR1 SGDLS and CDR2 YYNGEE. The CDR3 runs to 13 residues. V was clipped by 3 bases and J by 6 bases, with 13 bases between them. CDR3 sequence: CASSEHGGSEQYF. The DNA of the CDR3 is TGTGCCAGCAGCGAACATGGGGGGAGCGAGCAGTACTTC.

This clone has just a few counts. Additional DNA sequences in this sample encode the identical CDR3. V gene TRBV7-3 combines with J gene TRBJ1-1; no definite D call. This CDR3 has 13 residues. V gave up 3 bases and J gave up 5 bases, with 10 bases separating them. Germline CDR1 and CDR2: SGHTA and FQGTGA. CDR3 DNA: TGTGCCAGCAGCTTGTATCGGGATACTGAAGCTTTCTTT. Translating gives CASSLYRDTEAFF.